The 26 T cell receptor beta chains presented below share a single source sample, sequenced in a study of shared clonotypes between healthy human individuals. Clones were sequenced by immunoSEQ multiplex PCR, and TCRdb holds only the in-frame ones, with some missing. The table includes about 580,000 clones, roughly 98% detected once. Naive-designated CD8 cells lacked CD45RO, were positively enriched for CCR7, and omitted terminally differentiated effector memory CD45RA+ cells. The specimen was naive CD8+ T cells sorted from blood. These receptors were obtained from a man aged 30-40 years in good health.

The CDR3 is CASSYSLNEKLFF. The DNA of the CDR3 is TGTGCCAGCAGCTATTCCCTAAATGAAAAACTGTTTTTT. The chain recombines TRBV7-9 with TRBJ1-4; D call uncertain. This CDR3 region has 13 residues. Germline V gives CDR1 SEHNR, CDR2 FQNEAQ (reference sequence). Trimming stripped 4 bases from V and 5 bases from J, with 8 bases between.

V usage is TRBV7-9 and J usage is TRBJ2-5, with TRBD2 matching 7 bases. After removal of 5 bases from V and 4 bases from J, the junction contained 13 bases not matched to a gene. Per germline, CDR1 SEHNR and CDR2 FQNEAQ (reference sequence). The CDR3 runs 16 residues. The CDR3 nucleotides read TGTGCCAGCAGCGGCGAAGCGGGAACGTTGGGAGAGACCCAGTACTTC. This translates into CASSGEAGTLGETQYF.

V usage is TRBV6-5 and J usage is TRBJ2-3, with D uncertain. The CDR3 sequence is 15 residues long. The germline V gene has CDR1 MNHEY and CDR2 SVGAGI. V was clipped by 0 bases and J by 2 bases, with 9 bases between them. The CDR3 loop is CASSYSIIDTDTQYF. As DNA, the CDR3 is TGTGCCAGCAGTTACTCGATAATCGACACAGATACGCAGTATTTT.

CDR3 residues: CASSYDQSYEQYF. The CDR3 DNA reads TGTGCCAGCAGTTACGACCAATCCTACGAGCAGTACTTC. V is TRBV6-5 and J is TRBJ2-7, with D hard to call. CDR3 size: 13 residues. Germline-derived CDR1 and CDR2 are MNHEY and SVGAGI. V lost 2 bases and J lost 1, with 6 bases in between.

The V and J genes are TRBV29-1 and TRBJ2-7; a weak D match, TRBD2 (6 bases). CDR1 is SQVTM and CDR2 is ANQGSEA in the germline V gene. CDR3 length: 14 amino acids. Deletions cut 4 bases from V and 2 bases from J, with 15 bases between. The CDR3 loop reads CSVGAASVPYEQYF. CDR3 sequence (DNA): TGCAGCGTTGGTGCTGCTAGCGTTCCCTACGAGCAGTACTTC.

The CDR3 bases are TGTGCCAGCATCCCGGGCGACAGCCTGAACACCGGGGAGCTGTTTTTT. This sequence encodes CASIPGDSLNTGELFF. The chain uses TRBV28 and TRBJ2-2; tentatively, D is TRBD1 (5 bases). CDR3 size: 16 residues. CDR1 MDHEN and CDR2 SYDVKM come from the germline V gene. The V gene lost 7 bases and the J gene lost 1 base, with 16 bases spanning the gap.

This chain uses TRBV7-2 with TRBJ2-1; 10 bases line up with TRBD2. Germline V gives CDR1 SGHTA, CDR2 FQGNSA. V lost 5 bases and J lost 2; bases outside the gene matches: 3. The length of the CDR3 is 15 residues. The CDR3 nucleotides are TGTGCCAGCAGCAATCTAGCGGGAGCCTACAATGAGCAGTTCTTC. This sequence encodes CASSNLAGAYNEQFF.

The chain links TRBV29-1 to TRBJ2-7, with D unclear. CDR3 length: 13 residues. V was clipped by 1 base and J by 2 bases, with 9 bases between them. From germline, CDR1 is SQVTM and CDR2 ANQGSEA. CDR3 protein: CSVEVSQPYEQYF. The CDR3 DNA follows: TGCAGCGTTGAAGTATCACAACCCTACGAGCAGTACTTC.

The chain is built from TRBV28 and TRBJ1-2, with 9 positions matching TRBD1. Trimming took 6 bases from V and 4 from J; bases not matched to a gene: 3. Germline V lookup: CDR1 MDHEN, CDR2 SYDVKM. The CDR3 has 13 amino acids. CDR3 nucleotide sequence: TGTGCCAGCAGGGGACAGGGCGGCTATGGCTACACCTTC. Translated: CASRGQGGYGYTF.

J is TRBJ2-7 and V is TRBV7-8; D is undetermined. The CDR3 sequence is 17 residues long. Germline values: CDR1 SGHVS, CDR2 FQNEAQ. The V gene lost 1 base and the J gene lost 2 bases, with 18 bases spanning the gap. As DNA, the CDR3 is TGTGCCAGCAGCTTAGTCCGGCTTGGTGGCCGTCCCTACGAGCAGTACTTC. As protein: CASSLVRLGGRPYEQYF.

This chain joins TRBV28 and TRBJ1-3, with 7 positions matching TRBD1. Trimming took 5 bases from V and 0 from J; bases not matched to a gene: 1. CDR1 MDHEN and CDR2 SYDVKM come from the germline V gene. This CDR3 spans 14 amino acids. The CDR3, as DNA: TGTGCCAGCAGTCCAGGGGGCTCTGGAAACACCATATATTTT. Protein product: CASSPGGSGNTIYF.

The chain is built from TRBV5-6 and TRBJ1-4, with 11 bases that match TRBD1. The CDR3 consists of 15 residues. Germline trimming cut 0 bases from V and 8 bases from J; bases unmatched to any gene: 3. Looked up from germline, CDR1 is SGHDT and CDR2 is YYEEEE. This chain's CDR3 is CASSLARTGGEKLFF. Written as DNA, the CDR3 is TGTGCCAGCAGCTTGGCCCGGACAGGGGGCGAAAAACTGTTTTTT. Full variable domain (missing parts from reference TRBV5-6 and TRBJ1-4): DAGVTQSPTHLIKTRGQQVTLRCSPKSGHDTVSWYQQALGQGPQFIFQYYEEEERQRGNFPDRFSGHQFPNYSSELNVNALLLGDSALYLCASSLARTGGEKLFFGSGTQLSVL.

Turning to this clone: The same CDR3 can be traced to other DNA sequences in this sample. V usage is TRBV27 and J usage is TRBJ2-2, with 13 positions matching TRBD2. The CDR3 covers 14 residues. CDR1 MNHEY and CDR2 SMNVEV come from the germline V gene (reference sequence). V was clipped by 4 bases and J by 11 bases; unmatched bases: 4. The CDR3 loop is CASSWTSGSRELFF. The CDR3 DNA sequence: TGTGCCAGCAGTTGGACTAGCGGGAGTCGAGAGCTGTTTTTT.

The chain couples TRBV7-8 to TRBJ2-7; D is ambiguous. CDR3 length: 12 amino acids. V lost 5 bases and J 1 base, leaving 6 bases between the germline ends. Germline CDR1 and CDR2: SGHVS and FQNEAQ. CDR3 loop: CASSPQSYEQYF. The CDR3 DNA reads TGTGCCAGCAGCCCCCAGTCCTACGAGCAGTACTTC.

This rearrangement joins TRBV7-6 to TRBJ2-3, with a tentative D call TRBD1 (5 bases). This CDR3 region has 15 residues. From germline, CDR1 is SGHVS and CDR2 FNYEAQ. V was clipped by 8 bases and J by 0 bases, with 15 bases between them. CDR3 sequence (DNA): TGTGCCAGCGCCCCTGGTCCAGGGAGCACAGATACGCAGTATTTT. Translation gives CASAPGPGSTDTQYF.

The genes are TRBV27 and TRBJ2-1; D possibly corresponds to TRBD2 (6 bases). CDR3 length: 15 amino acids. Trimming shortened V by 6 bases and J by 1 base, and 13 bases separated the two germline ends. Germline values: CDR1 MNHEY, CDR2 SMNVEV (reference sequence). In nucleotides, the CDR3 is TGTGCCAGCAGACGGGCGGGAACATCCTACAATGAGCAGTTCTTC. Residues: CASRRAGTSYNEQFF.

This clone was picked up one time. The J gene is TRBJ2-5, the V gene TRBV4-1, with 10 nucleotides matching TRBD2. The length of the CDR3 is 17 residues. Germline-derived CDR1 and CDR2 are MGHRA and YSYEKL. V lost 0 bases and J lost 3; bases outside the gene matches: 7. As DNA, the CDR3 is TGCGCCAGCAGCCAAGACAGGAGCGGGGGGGCTAAAGAGACCCAGTACTTC. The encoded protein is CASSQDRSGGAKETQYF.

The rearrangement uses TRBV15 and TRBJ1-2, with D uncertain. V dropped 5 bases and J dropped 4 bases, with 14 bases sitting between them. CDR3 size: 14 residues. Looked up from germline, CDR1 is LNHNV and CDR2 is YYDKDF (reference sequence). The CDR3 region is CATSPTMTVYGYTF. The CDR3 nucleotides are TGTGCCACCAGCCCGACAATGACCGTCTATGGCTACACCTTC.

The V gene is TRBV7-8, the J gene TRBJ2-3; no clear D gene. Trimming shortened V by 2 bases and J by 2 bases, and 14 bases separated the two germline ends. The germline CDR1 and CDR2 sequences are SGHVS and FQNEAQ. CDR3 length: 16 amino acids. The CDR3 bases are TGTGCCAGCAGCTTATACAACCAACACTTCACAGATACGCAGTATTTT. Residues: CASSLYNQHFTDTQYF.

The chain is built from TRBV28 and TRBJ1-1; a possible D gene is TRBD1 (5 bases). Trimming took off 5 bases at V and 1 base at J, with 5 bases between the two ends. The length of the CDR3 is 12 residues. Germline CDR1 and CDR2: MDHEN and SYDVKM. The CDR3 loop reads CASSGANTEAFF. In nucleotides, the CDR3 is TGTGCCAGCAGTGGGGCGAACACTGAAGCTTTCTTT.

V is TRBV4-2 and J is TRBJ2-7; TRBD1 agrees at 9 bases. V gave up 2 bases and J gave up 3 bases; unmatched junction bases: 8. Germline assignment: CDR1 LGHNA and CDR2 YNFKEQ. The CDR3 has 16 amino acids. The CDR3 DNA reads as TGTGCCAGCAGCCAATTACCGGGACAGGGACGCTACGAGCAGTACTTC. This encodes CASSQLPGQGRYEQYF.

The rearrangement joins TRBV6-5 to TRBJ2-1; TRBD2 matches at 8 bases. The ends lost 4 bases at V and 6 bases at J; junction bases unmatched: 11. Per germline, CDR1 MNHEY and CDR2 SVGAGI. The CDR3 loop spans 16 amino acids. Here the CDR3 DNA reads TGTGCCAGCAGTTCTCAATTACTAGCGGACGGCAATGAGCAGTTCTTC. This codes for CASSSQLLADGNEQFF.

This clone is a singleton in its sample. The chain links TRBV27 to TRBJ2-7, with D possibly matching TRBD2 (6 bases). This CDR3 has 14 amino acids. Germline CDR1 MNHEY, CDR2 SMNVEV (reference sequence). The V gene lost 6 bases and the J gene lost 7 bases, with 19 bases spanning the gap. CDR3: CASSPAGWPSEQYF. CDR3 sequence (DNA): TGTGCCAGCAGCCCCGCGGGGTGGCCTTCAGAGCAGTACTTC.

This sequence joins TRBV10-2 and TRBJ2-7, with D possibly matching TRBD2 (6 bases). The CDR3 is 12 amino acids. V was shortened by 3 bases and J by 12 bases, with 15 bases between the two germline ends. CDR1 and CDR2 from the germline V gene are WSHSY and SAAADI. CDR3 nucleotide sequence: TGCGCCAGCAGTGATCTGACAGTGGAGGGGTACTTC. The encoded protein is CASSDLTVEGYF.

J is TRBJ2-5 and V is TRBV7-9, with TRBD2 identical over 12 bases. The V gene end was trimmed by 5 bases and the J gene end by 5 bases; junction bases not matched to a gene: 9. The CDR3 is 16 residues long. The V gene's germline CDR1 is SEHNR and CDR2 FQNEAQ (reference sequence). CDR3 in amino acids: CASSLLTSGSGETQYF. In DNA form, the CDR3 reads TGTGCCAGCAGCCTCTTGACTAGCGGGAGTGGGGAGACCCAGTACTTC.

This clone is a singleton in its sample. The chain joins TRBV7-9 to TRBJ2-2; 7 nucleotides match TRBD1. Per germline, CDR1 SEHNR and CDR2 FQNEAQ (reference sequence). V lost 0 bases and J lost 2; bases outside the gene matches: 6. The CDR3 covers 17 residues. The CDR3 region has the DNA TGTGCCAGCAGCTTAGCTACCGGGACAGTCAACACCGGGGAGCTGTTTTTT. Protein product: CASSLATGTVNTGELFF.